This entry lists 8 T cell receptor beta chains sequenced from one sample in a study of shared clonotypes between healthy human individuals. Using immunoSEQ multiplex PCR, the repertoire was profiled, and TCRdb retains in-frame clones only, with some absent. The repertoire consists of about 2.3 million clones, with approximately 95% occurring once and the leading ten covering about 0.39%. The source material was naive CD4+ T cells from PBMCs. Noted subset: CD45RA+ positively selected. Receptors originate from a man aged 18 to 35 in good health. Some clones in this sample may be carry-over from other donors' samples.

The chain links TRBV6-1 to TRBJ2-7, with 8 bases fitting TRBD2. CDR3 length: 15 amino acids. After removal of 7 bases from V and 1 base from J, the junction contained 9 bases not matched to a gene. Germline CDR1 and CDR2: MNHNS and SASEGT. CDR3 region: CASTPASGRSYEQYF. The CDR3 DNA sequence: TGTGCCAGCACCCCGGCTAGCGGGCGGTCCTACGAGCAGTACTTC.

This chain's CDR3 is CASSLAVTSGSKYEQYF. CDR3 sequence (DNA): TGTGCCAGCAGCTTGGCTGTGACTAGCGGGAGTAAGTACGAGCAGTACTTC. This sequence joins TRBV5-8 and TRBJ2-7, with 12 bases that match TRBD2. This CDR3 contains 17 residues. Germline CDR1 reads SGHTS; CDR2 reads YDEGEE. V trimming: 0 bases; J trimming: 4 bases; junction bases outside the gene matches: 8.

The chain is built from TRBV11-1 and TRBJ2-7; 9 bases are shared with TRBD1. Per germline, CDR1 SGHAT and CDR2 FQDESV (reference sequence). The ends lost 3 bases at V and 3 bases at J; junction bases unmatched: 3. The CDR3 spans 14 residues. The CDR3 is CASSFGDRDYEQYF. DNA of the CDR3: TGTGCCAGCAGCTTCGGGGACAGGGACTACGAGCAGTACTTC.

This clone was observed a few times. The gene calls are TRBV7-5 and TRBJ1-1; TRBD1 is the table's D call, not checked against the DNA. TRBV7-5 is a recognized pseudogene. The CDR3 is 17 amino acids. The CDR3, as DNA: TGTGTCAGAAGCTTCTTCCGGGACAGGGGGCTTGGCACTGAAGCTTTCTTT. Protein product: CVRSFFRDRGLGTEAFF.

The chain is built from TRBV4-2 and TRBJ2-3, with D perhaps TRBD1 or TRBD2 (5 bases each). Trimming shortened V by 4 bases and J by 0 bases, and 23 bases separated the two germline ends. The CDR3 consists of 19 residues. In germline, CDR1 is LGHNA, CDR2 YNFKEQ. The CDR3 coding sequence is TGTGCCAGCAGCCGGAATCCTTCGCCGGGACCCGAAAGCACAGATACGCAGTATTTT. Translation: CASSRNPSPGPESTDTQYF.

V is TRBV28 and J is TRBJ2-1; D call uncertain. Per the germline V gene, CDR1 is MDHEN and CDR2 is SYDVKM. The CDR3 has 15 amino acids. V was clipped by 1 base and J by 4 bases, with 11 bases between them. The CDR3 reads CASSLSGKNYNEQFF. CDR3 bases: TGTGCCAGCAGTTTATCTGGTAAGAATTACAATGAGCAGTTCTTC.

About this clone: The sample holds other DNA sequences that translate to the same CDR3. This chain's CDR3 is CATSRETGGYEQYF. The CDR3 DNA is TGTGCCACCAGCAGAGAAACAGGGGGCTACGAGCAGTACTTC. The rearrangement uses TRBV15 and TRBJ2-7; 8 nucleotides agree with TRBD1. CDR3 size: 14 residues. Germline CDR1 is LNHNV and CDR2 is YYDKDF (reference sequence). Trimming at V came to 0 bases and at J to 3 bases, leaving 1 base not matched to a gene.

A note on this clone: This sample includes further DNA sequences coding for the same CDR3. The CDR3 DNA reads TGCGCCAGCAGCTTGACTAGCGGGAGTTTAAATGAGCAGTTCTTC. The encoded protein is CASSLTSGSLNEQFF. The J gene is TRBJ2-1, the V gene TRBV5-1; 11 nucleotides align to TRBD2. The germline V gene encodes CDR1 SGHRS and CDR2 YFSETQ. This CDR3 region has 15 residues. Germline trimming cut 1 base from V and 7 bases from J; bases unmatched to any gene: 4.